The sequence of this T cell receptor (beta chain) was determined in a study of CD8+CD57+ T cells in acquired aplastic anemia. Study details: Isolated CD4+ and CD8+ cells, once sorted, yielded DNA averaging roughly 3.4 ug. Points from the study as a whole: Statistical testing detected no significant gap in CD8+ Simpson's diversity between patients and controls.

For sequencing, patients were chosen who had shown expansion of CD8+CD57+ cells by flow cytometry. The count of this clonotype is one. Its antigen is undetermined. The junction departs from germline at one end; a sequencing error may be responsible. Both TCR beta VDJ combination and CDR3 sequence profiling were carried out. Genomic DNA was the template for this profiling. TCRdb itself ran the reads through MiXCR, one entry per CDR3 protein. The table records approximately 250,000 distinct CDR3 sequences, roughly 82% of them present only once. Germline-derived CDR1 and CDR2 are SEHNR and FQNEAQ (reference sequence). The CDR3 contains 16 residues.

Sequencing was performed on sorted CD4+, CD8+, or CD8+CD57+ T cells (not recorded which) from PBMCs. The TCR was taken from a human donor with aplastic anemia. This chain joins TRBV7-9 and TRBJ1-2, with D possibly TRBD1 on 5 matching bases. Written as DNA, the CDR3 is TGTGCCAGAAGCTTGGCGAGGGACGGGCTCGTATATGGGTACACCTTC. Encoded protein: CARSLARDGLVYGYTF.